The 20 T cell receptor beta chains given below trace back to one sample, sequenced in a study of T cell responses to AZD1222 COVID-19 vaccine. The method was immunoSEQ multiplex PCR; TCRdb's version includes in-frame clones alone and lacks a portion of them. Of under 200,000 clones in the sample, approximately 88% are singletons; the top ten hold roughly 4%. The sample consisted of peripheral blood, taken 28 days after the second AZD1222 dose. Every receptor here comes from an adult who received the AZD1222 COVID-19 vaccine.

This clone was detected only once. The rearrangement uses TRBV5-1 and TRBJ1-5; a possible D gene is TRBD1 (5 bases). Trimming left V 2 bases short and J 1 base short, with 10 bases between. CDR3 length: 15 residues. Germline CDR1 and CDR2: SGHRS and YFSETQ. CDR3 sequence: CASSFQGGSNQPQHF. CDR3 sequence (DNA): TGCGCCAGCAGCTTCCAGGGCGGGAGCAATCAGCCCCAGCATTTT.

The rearrangement joins TRBV5-3 to TRBJ1-4, with 9 nucleotides matching TRBD1. TRBV5-3 is marked as an open reading frame, function uncertain. J was trimmed by 5 bases and V by 4 bases; bases with no gene match: 6. CDR3 size: 15 residues. The CDR3 is CARSGGQGRNEKLFF. The CDR3 region has the DNA TGTGCCAGAAGCGGCGGACAGGGGAGGAATGAAAAACTGTTTTTT.

This rearrangement joins TRBV9 to TRBJ1-3; D is perhaps TRBD1 (6 bases). In germline, CDR1 is SGDLS, CDR2 YYNGEE. V shed 3 bases and J shed 2 bases, with 12 bases lying between them. CDR3 length: 15 amino acids. The CDR3 nucleotides read TGTGCCAGCAGCGGCTCAGGGGCTGCTGGAAACACCATATATTTT. It yields the protein CASSGSGAAGNTIYF. Full variable domain (outside the CDR3, taken from reference TRBV9 and TRBJ1-3): DSGVTQTPKHLITATGQRVTLRCSPRSGDLSVYWYQQSLDQGLQFLIQYYNGEERAKGNILERFSAQQFPDLHSELNLSSLELGDSALYFCASSGSGAAGNTIYFGEGSWLTVV.

The chain combines TRBV5-4 with TRBJ2-3, with TRBD1 as a possible D gene (6 bases). The CDR3 runs to 13 residues. CDR1 is SGHNT and CDR2 is YYREEE in the germline V gene (reference sequence). The V gene lost 5 bases and the J gene lost 1 base, with 8 bases spanning the gap. The CDR3 protein is CASRKGGTDTQYF. DNA of the CDR3: TGTGCCAGCAGAAAGGGGGGCACAGATACGCAGTATTTT.

This clone was seen more than once but under ten times. The chain is built from TRBV6-2 or TRBV6-3 and TRBJ2-3; TRBD2 matches 7 bases. Germline trimming cut 6 bases from V and 2 bases from J; bases unmatched to any gene: 14. The CDR3 totals 17 residues. CDR1 is MNHEY and CDR2 is SVGEGT in the germline V gene. Here the CDR3 DNA reads TGTGCCAGCAGCTATGGAGGACTAGAAGGGCCCACAGATACGCAGTATTTT. This codes for CASSYGGLEGPTDTQYF.

The chain couples TRBV28 to TRBJ1-1; a weak D match, TRBD1 (6 bases). CDR3 size: 13 residues. Per germline, CDR1 MDHEN and CDR2 SYDVKM. Trimming pared 5 bases from V and 7 bases from J, leaving 14 bases between. The CDR3 nucleotides read TGTGCCAGCAGTATTGGACAGCTATATGAAGCTTTCTTT. Residues: CASSIGQLYEAFF.

The rearrangement joins TRBV11-2 to TRBJ1-5, with 10 bases that match TRBD1. This CDR3 contains 19 residues. The V gene end was trimmed by 2 bases and the J gene end by 7 bases; junction bases not matched to a gene: 17. Germline V gene lookup returns CDR1 SGHAT and CDR2 FQNNGV. The CDR3 nucleotides are TGTGCCAGCAGCTTAAATGGATTTCTCGGGACAGGGGAGAGACAGCCCCAGCATTTT. This codes for CASSLNGFLGTGERQPQHF. Complete variable domain (other parts from reference TRBV11-2 and TRBJ1-5): EAGVAQSPRYKIIEKRQSVAFWCNPISGHATLYWYQQILGQGPKLLIQFQNNGVVDDSQLPKDRFSAERLKGVDSTLKIQPAKLEDSAVYLCASSLNGFLGTGERQPQHFGDGTRLSIL.

This clone was observed once. This sequence joins TRBV5-1 and TRBJ2-1; D call uncertain. The CDR3 has 14 amino acids. The ends were cut back, 5 bases at V and 6 bases at J, with 15 bases in the middle. Germline CDR1 is SGHRS and CDR2 is YFSETQ. This CDR3 reads CASSVLQSTNEQFF. As DNA, the CDR3 is TGCGCCAGCAGTGTGTTACAGAGTACCAATGAGCAGTTCTTC. The full variable domain, with the rest looked up from reference TRBV5-1 and TRBJ2-1, is KAGVTQTPRYLIKTRGQQVTLSCSPISGHRSVSWYQQTPGQGLQFLFEYFSETQRNKGNFPGRFSGRQFSNSRSEMNVSTLELGDSALYLCASSVLQSTNEQFFGPGTRLTVL.

The CDR3 sequence: CASSYRQGLNSPLHF. The CDR3 DNA reads as TGTGCCAGCAGTTATAGACAGGGGCTCAACTCACCCCTCCACTTT. V and J are TRBV2 and TRBJ1-6, with 8 bases identical to TRBD1. J gave up 10 bases and V 5 bases, and 10 bases lay outside the gene matches. Per germline, CDR1 SNHLY and CDR2 FYNNEI. The CDR3 is 15 residues long.

This clone was observed a handful of times. The CDR3: CASSALGDSYNEQFF. In nucleotides, the CDR3 is TGTGCCAGCAGCGCCCTCGGGGATTCCTACAATGAGCAGTTCTTC. The V and J genes are TRBV9 and TRBJ2-1, with a tentative D call TRBD2 (5 bases). There are 15 residues in the CDR3. Germline CDR1 SGDLS, CDR2 YYNGEE. Trimming removed 3 bases from V and 1 base from J, with 11 bases in between.

The CDR3 DNA reads TGCGCCAGCAGTGGCTCAGCAGGCAATGAGCAGTTCTTC. The encoded protein is CASSGSAGNEQFF. V is TRBV10-1 and J is TRBJ2-1; D unresolved. The ends were cut back, 4 bases at V and 6 bases at J, with 10 bases in the middle. Per the germline V gene, CDR1 is WNHNN and CDR2 is SYGVQD (reference sequence). This CDR3 comprises 13 residues.

The gene calls are TRBV5-1 and TRBJ1-1; D is possibly TRBD1 (6 bases). This CDR3 is 15 amino acids long. V gave up 1 base and J gave up 5 bases, with 15 bases separating them. The germline V gene encodes CDR1 SGHRS and CDR2 YFSETQ. The CDR3 spells CASSLTGPSVTEAFF. The DNA for the CDR3 is TGCGCCAGCAGCTTGACAGGGCCCAGTGTTACTGAAGCTTTCTTT.

This clone showed up just a few times. The chain carries TRBV9 and TRBJ2-1; no clear D gene. Germline loops: CDR1 SGDLS, CDR2 YYNGEE. Trimming took off 3 bases at V and 5 bases at J, with 9 bases between the two ends. This CDR3 is 13 amino acids long. This chain's CDR3 is CASSGWMHNEQFF. CDR3 nucleotides: TGTGCCAGCAGCGGTTGGATGCACAATGAGCAGTTCTTC.

The rearrangement links TRBV7-3 to TRBJ2-1; either TRBD1 or TRBD2 may fit D (6 bases each). V shed 5 bases and J shed 0 bases, with 14 bases lying between them. Germline V lookup: CDR1 SGHTA, CDR2 FQGTGA. There are 16 residues in the CDR3. CDR3 nucleotides: TGTGCCAGCAGCCCCTCCGGGGGCAGCTCCTACAATGAGCAGTTCTTC. This gives the protein CASSPSGGSSYNEQFF.

The gene calls are TRBV3-1 (or the pseudogene TRBV3-2) and TRBJ1-2; D remains unclear. Germline-derived CDR1 and CDR2 are LGHDT and YNNKEL (reference sequence). The CDR3 spans 18 residues. V lost 4 bases and J 4 bases, leaving 25 bases between the germline ends. CDR3 amino acids: CASSPTASRIQWSYGYTF. The CDR3 DNA is TGTGCCAGCAGCCCTACGGCGTCCAGGATCCAGTGGTCCTATGGCTACACCTTC.

The chain combines TRBV27 with TRBJ2-1, with D possibly matching TRBD1 (6 bases). The CDR3 runs 15 residues. V lost 5 bases and J 5 bases, leaving 16 bases between the germline ends. Germline V gene data show CDR1 as MNHEY and CDR2 as SMNVEV (reference sequence). CDR3 region: CASSGVGAGDNEQFF. CDR3 coding DNA: TGTGCCAGCAGTGGTGTGGGGGCGGGCGACAATGAGCAGTTCTTC.

The chain combines TRBV6-5 with TRBJ1-6; D is perhaps TRBD1 (6 bases). The germline V gene encodes CDR1 MNHEY and CDR2 SVGAGI. Trimming removed 4 bases from V and 7 bases from J, with 11 bases in between. The CDR3 extends over 14 amino acids. The DNA of the CDR3 is TGTGCCAGCAGTTTCAGGACAGCCAATTCACCCCTCCACTTT. Residues: CASSFRTANSPLHF.

The chain recombines TRBV5-1 with TRBJ1-4; unclear D gene. CDR1 and CDR2 (germline): SGHRS, YFSETQ. The CDR3 contains 15 residues. With 7 bases removed from V and 0 bases from J, the gap between germline ends came to 13 bases. The CDR3 DNA reads TGCGCCAGCTGTGGTGCCCGACCAACTAATGAAAAACTGTTTTTT. Translating gives CASCGARPTNEKLFF.

This clone showed up just once. The rearrangement links TRBV4-1 to TRBJ1-2; 10 bases agree with TRBD1. Germline V gene sequence: CDR1 MGHRA, CDR2 YSYEKL. The CDR3 totals 17 residues. Trimming cost V 2 bases and J 1 base; bases outside gene matches: 7. CDR3 amino acids: CASSQPGQGFFNYGYTF. The CDR3 coding sequence is TGCGCCAGCAGCCAACCGGGACAGGGGTTTTTTAACTATGGCTACACCTTC.

The V and J genes are TRBV30 and TRBJ1-6; no reliable D call. With 2 bases removed from V and 5 bases from J, the gap between germline ends came to 1 base. The CDR3 is 11 residues long. Germline V gene data show CDR1 as GTSNPN and CDR2 as SVGIG (reference sequence). The CDR3 DNA sequence: TGTGCCTGGAGTAATAATTCACCCCTCCACTTT. Translated, it gives CAWSNNSPLHF.